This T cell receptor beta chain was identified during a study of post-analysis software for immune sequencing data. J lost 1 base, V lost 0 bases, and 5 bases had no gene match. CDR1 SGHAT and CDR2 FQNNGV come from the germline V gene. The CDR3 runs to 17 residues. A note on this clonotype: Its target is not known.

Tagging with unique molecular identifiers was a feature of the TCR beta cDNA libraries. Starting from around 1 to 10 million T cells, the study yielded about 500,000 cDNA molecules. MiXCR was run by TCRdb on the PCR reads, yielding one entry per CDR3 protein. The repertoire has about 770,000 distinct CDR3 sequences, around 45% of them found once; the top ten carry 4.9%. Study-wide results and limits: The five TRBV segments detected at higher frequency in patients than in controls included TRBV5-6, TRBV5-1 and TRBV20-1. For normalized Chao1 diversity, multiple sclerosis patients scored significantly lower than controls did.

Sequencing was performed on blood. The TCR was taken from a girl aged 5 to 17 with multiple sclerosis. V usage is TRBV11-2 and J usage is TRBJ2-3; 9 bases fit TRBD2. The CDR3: CASSLDLASGGTDTQYF. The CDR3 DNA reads TGTGCCAGCAGCTTAGATCTGGCTAGCGGGGGCACAGATACGCAGTATTTT.